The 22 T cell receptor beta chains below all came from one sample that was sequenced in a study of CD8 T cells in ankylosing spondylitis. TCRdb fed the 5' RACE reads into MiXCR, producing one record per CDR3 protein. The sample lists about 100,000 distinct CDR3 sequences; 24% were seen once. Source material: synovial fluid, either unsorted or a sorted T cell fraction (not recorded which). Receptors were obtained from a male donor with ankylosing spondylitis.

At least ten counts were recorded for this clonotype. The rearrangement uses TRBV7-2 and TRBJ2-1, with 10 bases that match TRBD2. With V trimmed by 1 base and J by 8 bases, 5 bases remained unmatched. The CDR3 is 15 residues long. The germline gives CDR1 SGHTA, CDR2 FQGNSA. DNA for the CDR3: TGTGCCAGCAGCTTAGTCAGGAGCGGGGGGGATGAGCAGTTCTTC. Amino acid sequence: CASSLVRSGGDEQFF.

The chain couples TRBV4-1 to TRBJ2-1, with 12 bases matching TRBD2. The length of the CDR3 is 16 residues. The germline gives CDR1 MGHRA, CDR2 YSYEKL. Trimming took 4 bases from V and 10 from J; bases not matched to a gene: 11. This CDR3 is CASSRLAGASSREQFF. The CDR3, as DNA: TGCGCCAGCAGCCGACTAGCGGGAGCATCATCACGGGAGCAGTTCTTC.

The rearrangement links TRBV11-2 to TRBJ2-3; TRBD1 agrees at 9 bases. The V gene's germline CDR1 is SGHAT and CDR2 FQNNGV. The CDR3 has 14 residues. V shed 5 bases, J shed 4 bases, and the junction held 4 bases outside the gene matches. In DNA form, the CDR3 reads TGTGCCAGCAGCCAGACAGGGGGGGCAGATACGCAGTATTTT. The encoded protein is CASSQTGGADTQYF.

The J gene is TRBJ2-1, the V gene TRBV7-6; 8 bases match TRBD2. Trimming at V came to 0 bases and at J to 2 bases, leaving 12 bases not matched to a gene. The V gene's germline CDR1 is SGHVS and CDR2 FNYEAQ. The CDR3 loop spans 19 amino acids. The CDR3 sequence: CASSLAPPLAGITYNEQFF. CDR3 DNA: TGTGCCAGCAGCTTAGCCCCCCCCTTAGCGGGAATCACCTACAATGAGCAGTTCTTC.

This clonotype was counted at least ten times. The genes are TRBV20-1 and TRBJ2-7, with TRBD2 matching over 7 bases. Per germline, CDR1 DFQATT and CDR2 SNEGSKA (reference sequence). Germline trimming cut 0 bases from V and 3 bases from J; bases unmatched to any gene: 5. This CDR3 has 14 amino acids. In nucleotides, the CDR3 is TGCAGTGCTAGAGATGGGAGGGCCGGCTACGAGCAGTACTTC. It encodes CSARDGRAGYEQYF.

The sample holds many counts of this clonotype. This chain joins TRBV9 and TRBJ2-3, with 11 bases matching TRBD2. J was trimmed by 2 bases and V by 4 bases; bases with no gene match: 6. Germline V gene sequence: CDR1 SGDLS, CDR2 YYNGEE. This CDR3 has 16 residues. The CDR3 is CASSFLAGGNTDTQYF. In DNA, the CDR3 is TGTGCCAGCAGCTTCTTAGCGGGAGGGAACACAGATACGCAGTATTTT. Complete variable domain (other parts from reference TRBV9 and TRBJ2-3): DSGVTQTPKHLITATGQRVTLRCSPRSGDLSVYWYQQSLDQGLQFLIQYYNGEERAKGNILERFSAQQFPDLHSELNLSSLELGDSALYFCASSFLAGGNTDTQYFGPGTRLTVL.

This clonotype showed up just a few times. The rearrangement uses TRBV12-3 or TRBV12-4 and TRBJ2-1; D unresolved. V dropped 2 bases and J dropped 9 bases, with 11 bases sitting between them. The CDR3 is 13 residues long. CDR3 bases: TGTGCCAGCAGTTTATTGATTTTCGGTGAGCAGTTCTTC. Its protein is CASSLLIFGEQFF.

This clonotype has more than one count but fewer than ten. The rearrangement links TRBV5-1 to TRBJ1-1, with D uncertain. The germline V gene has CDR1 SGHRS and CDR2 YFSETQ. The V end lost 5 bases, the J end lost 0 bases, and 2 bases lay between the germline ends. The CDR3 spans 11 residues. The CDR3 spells CASRLNTEAFF. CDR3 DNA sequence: TGCGCCAGCAGATTGAACACTGAAGCTTTCTTT.

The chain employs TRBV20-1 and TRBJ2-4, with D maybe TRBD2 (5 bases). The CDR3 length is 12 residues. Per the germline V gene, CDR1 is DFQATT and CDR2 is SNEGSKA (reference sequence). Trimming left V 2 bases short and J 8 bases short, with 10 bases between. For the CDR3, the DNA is TGCAGTGCTAGAACCCCGAGGGACATTCAGTACTTC. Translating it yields CSARTPRDIQYF.

The CDR3 loop is CASSFQGSPQHF. The CDR3 DNA sequence: TGTGCCAGCAGCTTCCAGGGATCGCCCCAGCATTTT. This chain connects TRBV7-2 to TRBJ1-5; maybe TRBD1 (5 bases). Trimming cost V 3 bases and J 9 bases, with 9 bases left between them. CDR3 size: 12 residues. Looked up from germline, CDR1 is SGHTA and CDR2 is FQGNSA.

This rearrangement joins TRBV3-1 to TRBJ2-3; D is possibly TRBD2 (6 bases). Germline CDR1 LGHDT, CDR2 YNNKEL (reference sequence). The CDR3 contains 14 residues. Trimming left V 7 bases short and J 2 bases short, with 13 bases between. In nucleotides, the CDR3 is TGTGCCAGCACTAAGTCGGGGGACACAGATACGCAGTATTTT. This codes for CASTKSGDTDTQYF.

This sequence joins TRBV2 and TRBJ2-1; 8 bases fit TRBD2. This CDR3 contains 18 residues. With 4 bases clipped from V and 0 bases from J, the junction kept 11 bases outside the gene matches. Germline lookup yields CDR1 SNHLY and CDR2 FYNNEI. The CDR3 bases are TGTGCCAGCAGTGGAAGGGTTGAGCTAGCGGGCTCCTACAATGAGCAGTTCTTC. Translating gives CASSGRVELAGSYNEQFF.

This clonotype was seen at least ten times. Written as DNA, the CDR3 is TGCAGTGCTTCCCCGGGGTCTGGAAACACCATATATTTT. Amino acids: CSASPGSGNTIYF. The J gene is TRBJ1-3, the V gene TRBV20-1, with no clear D. Germline V gene lookup returns CDR1 DFQATT and CDR2 SNEGSKA (reference sequence). V was shortened by 5 bases and J by 1 base, with 9 bases between the two germline ends. This CDR3 is 13 amino acids long.

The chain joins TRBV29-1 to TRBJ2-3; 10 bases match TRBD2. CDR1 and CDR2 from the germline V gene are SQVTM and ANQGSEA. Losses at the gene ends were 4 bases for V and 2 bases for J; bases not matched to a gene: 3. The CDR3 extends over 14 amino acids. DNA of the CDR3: TGCAGCGTTGTGCTAGCGGGAGTCACAGATACGCAGTATTTT. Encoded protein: CSVVLAGVTDTQYF.

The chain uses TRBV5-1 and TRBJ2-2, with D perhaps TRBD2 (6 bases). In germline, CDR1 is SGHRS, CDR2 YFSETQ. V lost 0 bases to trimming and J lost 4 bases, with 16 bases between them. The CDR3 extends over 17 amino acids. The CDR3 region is CASSLDPLPGATGELFF. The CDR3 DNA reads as TGCGCCAGCAGCTTGGACCCTCTACCGGGAGCCACCGGGGAGCTGTTTTTT.

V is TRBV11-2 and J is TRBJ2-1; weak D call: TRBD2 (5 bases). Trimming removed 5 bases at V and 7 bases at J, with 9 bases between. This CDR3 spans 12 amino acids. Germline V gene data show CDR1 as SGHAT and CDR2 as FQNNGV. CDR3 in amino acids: CASSPGGNEQFF. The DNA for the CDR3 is TGTGCCAGCAGCCCAGGAGGAAATGAGCAGTTCTTC.

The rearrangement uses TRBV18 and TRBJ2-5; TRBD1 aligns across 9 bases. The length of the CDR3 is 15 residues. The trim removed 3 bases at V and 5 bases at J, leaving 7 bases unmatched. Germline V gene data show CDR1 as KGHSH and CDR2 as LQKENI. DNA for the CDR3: TGTGCCAGCTCACCTCGTTACGGACAGGGGGAGACCCAGTACTTC. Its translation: CASSPRYGQGETQYF.

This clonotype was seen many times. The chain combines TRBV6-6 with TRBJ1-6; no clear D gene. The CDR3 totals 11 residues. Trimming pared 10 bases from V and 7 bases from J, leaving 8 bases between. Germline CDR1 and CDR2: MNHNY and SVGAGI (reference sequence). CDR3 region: CAIGLNSPLHF. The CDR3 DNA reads TGTGCCATTGGACTAAATTCACCCCTCCACTTT.

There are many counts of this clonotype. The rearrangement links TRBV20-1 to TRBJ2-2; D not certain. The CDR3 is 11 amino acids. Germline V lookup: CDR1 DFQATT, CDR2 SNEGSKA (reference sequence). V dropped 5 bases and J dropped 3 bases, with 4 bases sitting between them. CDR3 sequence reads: CSASDTGELFF. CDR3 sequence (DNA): TGCAGTGCTTCGGACACCGGGGAGCTGTTTTTT.

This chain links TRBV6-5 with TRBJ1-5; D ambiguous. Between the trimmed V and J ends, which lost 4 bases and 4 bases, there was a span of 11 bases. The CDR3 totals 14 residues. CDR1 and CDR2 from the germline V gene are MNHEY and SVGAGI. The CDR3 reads CASSWEGRNQPQHF. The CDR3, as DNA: TGTGCCAGCAGTTGGGAAGGGAGAAATCAGCCCCAGCATTTT.

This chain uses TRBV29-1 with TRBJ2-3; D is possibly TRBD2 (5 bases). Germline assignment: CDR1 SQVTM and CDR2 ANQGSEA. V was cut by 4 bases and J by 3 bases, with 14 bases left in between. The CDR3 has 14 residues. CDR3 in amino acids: CSVGVGILTDTQYF. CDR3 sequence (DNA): TGCAGCGTTGGGGTCGGGATCTTAACAGATACGCAGTATTTT.

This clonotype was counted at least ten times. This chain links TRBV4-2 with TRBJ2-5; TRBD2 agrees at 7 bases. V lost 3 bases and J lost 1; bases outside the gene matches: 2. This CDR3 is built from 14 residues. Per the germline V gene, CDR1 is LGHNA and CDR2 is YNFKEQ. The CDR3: CASSHSSGQETQYF. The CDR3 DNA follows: TGTGCCAGCAGCCACTCTAGCGGCCAAGAGACCCAGTACTTC.